Below, one T cell receptor beta chain is given with its context. A few counts support this clonotype. This clone's antigen is unknown. There are no base qualities to consult, and no much larger clone falls within one base. The library was generated by RT-PCR. The data were produced on an Illumina HiSeq 2500. TCRdb passed the public sequencing reads through fastp at Q25 and MiXCR, retaining productive beta sequences. Rows with a matching CDR3 protein are joined into one entry that keeps the most common DNA and genes. For this sample there are approximately 500,000 distinct CDR3 sequences; approximately 24% appear just once. In total, the top ten clones hold 2.5% to 3% of the sample. The data derive from a study of response to subunit inactivated influenza vaccine (dated by TCRdb to 2017 to 2018). Background on the whole study: Deep quantitative T cell receptor repertoire profiling was used in the study to track responses to a trivalent subunit inactivated influenza vaccine. General findings and caveats noted by the study authors: The authors proposed that each seasonal influenza vaccination may bring in only a limited number of new T cells.

V and J lose 2 bases and 1 base, and a span of 3 bases separates them. The CDR3 covers 13 residues, taking in both the cysteine and the phenylalanine. Only the CDR3 DNA stays, 39 bases, in frame from base 1. CDR1 and CDR2 (DFQATT, SNEGSKA) derive from the germline V gene (reference sequence). This same sample was also taken into another study, of T cells expressing NK-cell markers. The second publication reports: 5'RACE template switching, by which a universal primer site and unique molecular identifiers were added, was used to make TCR beta cDNA libraries. Fewer than ten donors provided sorted CD3+CD56+NKG2C+, CD3+CD56+NKG2C- and CD3+CD56-NKG2C+ T-cell subsets, whose TCR beta-chain repertoires were profiled. Of the eight sequenced donors, seven were found to be HCMV-seropositive and one was found to be HCMV-seronegative. In several experiments an anti-gammadeltaTCR antibody was added to restrict sorting to alphabetaTCR-expressing T cells. In over 5 donors, the dominant CD3+CD56+NKG2C+ clonotypes were among the top 10 CD8+ clonotypes and accounted for about 1.0-8% of CD8+ T cells. Those dominant clonotypes were again the most abundant among CD3+CD56-NKG2C+ cells in four donors, at roughly 25-65%. Whether the expanded NKG2C-expressing T cell clones were specific for HCMV antigens was left unclear. Randomly selected healthy volunteers, three men and five women, were used as the eight sequenced donors. To determine HCMV serostatus, a commercial ELISA kit was used to detect HCMV-specific IgG in serum. Peripheral blood mononuclear cells were isolated from blood by Ficoll density gradient centrifugation. Using Miltenyi isolation kits, CD4+ and CD8+ T cells were isolated from PBMC through magnetic immunoseparation. cDNA synthesis was primed from the TCR beta constant segment and was followed by two successive PCR amplification steps. Sequencing of the libraries produced 2 x 150 bp reads on Illumina HiSeq 2000/2500, MiSeq or NextSeq. MIGEC was used to demultiplex reads and group the reads by UMI, and MiTCR was used to assemble and quantify clonotypes. To remove erroneous sequences, TCR cDNA sequences were retained only when supported by two or more reads. Downstream repertoire analysis used the tcR package, and clonotypes were matched across fractions by CDR3 nucleotide sequence plus V segment. VDJmatch was used to annotate antigen specificity against VDJdb, with one amino acid substitution allowed in CDR3.

Specimen: CD4+ T cells sorted from PBMCs, collected 11 to 12 days after vaccination. The rearrangement combines TRBV20-1 with TRBJ2-6, with the identity of the D gene unclear. This TCR derives from a man in his fifties or sixties who received an inactivated influenza vaccine. Donor details come from another sample of the same person, matched by shared clones. The DNA reads as follows: TGCAGTGCTAGAACTTCTGGGGCCAACGTCCTGACTTTC. Translated, it gives CSARTSGANVLTF.